A selection of T cell receptor beta chains follows, all from one sample in a study of CD8+ T cells in alopecia areata. Some clones are missing from TCRdb's copy, which holds only in-frame ones; the method was immunoSEQ multiplex PCR. The sample lists fewer than 250,000 clones, roughly 40% occurring once. Material: CD4+ T cells sorted from blood, obtained between weeks 36 and 40, from a patient treated with tofacitinib. These receptors were obtained from a human donor with alopecia areata. The CDR3 runs from the conserved cysteine through the conserved F or W. Each record gives: V gene, J gene, D gene, clone size, CDR3 DNA, CDR3 protein. D genes are given only for firm matches. Some rows mark clone size as missing; the rest say once, few, many or name a class of expanded clone.

TRBV30	TRBJ1-1	NA	NA	TGTGCCTGGTATGATAGCCGCACTGAAGCTTTCTTT	CAWYDSRTEAFF
TRBV7-9	TRBJ1-1	TRBD1	NA	TGTGCCAGCAGCCGACAGGGTCTGACTGAAGCTTTCTTT	CASSRQGLTEAFF
TRBV30	TRBJ2-6	NA	NA	TGTGCCTGGAGTGTCGGCGGCTCTGGGGCCAACGTCCTGACTTTC	CAWSVGGSGANVLTF
TRBV29-1	TRBJ2-6	NA	few	TGCAGCGTTGATGTCACAGGGATGGCTGGGGCCAACGTCCTGACTTTC	CSVDVTGMAGANVLTF
TRBV4-1	TRBJ2-2	NA	NA	TGCGCCAGCAGCCAAGCCACCCGAGTCGGCTTTACGAACACCGGGGAGCTGTTTTTT	CASSQATRVGFTNTGELFF
TRBV7-6	TRBJ1-1	NA	once	TGTGCCAGCAGCTCGCCCCGGGACATCAAGACTTTCTTT	CASSSPRDIKTFF
TRBV29-1	TRBJ2-7	NA	few	TGCAGCGTTGCCGACAGCTACGAGCAGTACTTC	CSVADSYEQYF
TRBV23-1	TRBJ2-2	TRBD2	NA	TGCGCCAGCAGTCAATCAAACGCGGGAGAGGGGACCGGGGAGCTGTTTTTT	CASSQSNAGEGTGELFF
TRBV5-1	TRBJ2-3	TRBD1	NA	TGCGCCAGCAGCAACCTGACAGGGCTAGCCACAGATACGCAGTATTTT	CASSNLTGLATDTQYF
TRBV5-4	TRBJ1-1	NA	few	TGTGCCAGCTGTGCCCAACTCGGTGGGAACACTGAAGCTTTCTTT	CASCAQLGGNTEAFF
TRBV30	TRBJ1-5	NA	NA	TGTGCCTGGAGTCCGACGGGAACAGGTAATCAGCCCCAGCATTTT	CAWSPTGTGNQPQHF
TRBV9	TRBJ2-2	TRBD2	many	TGTGCCAGCAGCGTGGGACTAGCAAGAAACACCGGGGAGCTGTTTTTT	CASSVGLARNTGELFF
TRBV7-3	TRBJ1-1	NA	few	TGTGCCAGCAGCTTAATGTTGTCGGGGCGCACTGAAGCTTTCTTT	CASSLMLSGRTEAFF
TRBV2	TRBJ2-1	NA	NA	TGTGCCAGCAGTGACGCGGGGACTTCCATACCGACCTACAATGAGCAGTTCTTC	CASSDAGTSIPTYNEQFF
TRBV7-6	TRBJ2-1	NA	few	TGTGCTAGCAGCTCACAGGGAAGCGACAATGAGCAGTTCTTC	CASSSQGSDNEQFF
TRBV9	TRBJ2-7	TRBD2	NA	TGTGCCAGCAGCGTAGAAGAGAGCGGGAGAAACGAGCAGTACTTC	CASSVEESGRNEQYF
TRBV29-1	TRBJ1-2	TRBD1	NA	TGCAGCGTTCAAACCGACAGGGTCCAGGGCTACACCTTC	CSVQTDRVQGYTF
TRBV19	TRBJ1-4	NA	NA	TGTGCCAGTAGTCAGGGACGCGGAAATGAAAAACTGTTTTTT	CASSQGRGNEKLFF
TRBV7-2	TRBJ1-1	NA	many	TGTGCCAGCAGCCCTGGACGGCACACTGAAGCTTTCTTT	CASSPGRHTEAFF
TRBV23-1	TRBJ1-4	NA	NA	TGCGCCAGCAGTCAATCGAACCCGTCATTGGATGAAAAACTGTTTTTT	CASSQSNPSLDEKLFF
TRBV11-2	TRBJ2-1	TRBD2	NA	TGTGCCAGCAGCCCCGGACTAGCGGGATTATCTTCTGATGAGCAGTTCTTC	CASSPGLAGLSSDEQFF
TRBV20-1	TRBJ2-7	NA	NA	TGCAGTGCTATATCAGGATACGAGCAGTACTTC	CSAISGYEQYF
TRBV6-5	TRBJ2-5	TRBD2	NA	TGTGCCAGCACCAGAGGACTAGCGGGACCGGAGACCCAGTACTTC	CASTRGLAGPETQYF
TRBV9	TRBJ1-4	TRBD1	NA	TGTGCCAGCAGCGTGACCTGGGACAGTCAGGTTTCTGGACTGTTTTTT	CASSVTWDSQVSGLFF
TRBV28	TRBJ1-1	NA	NA	TGTGCCAGCATTAAAGGCAGGGAACCTGAAGCTTTCTTT	CASIKGREPEAFF
TRBV9	TRBJ2-5	TRBD2	NA	TGTGCCAGCAGCCCAGGACTAGCGGGATGGGTGGAGACCCAGTACTTC	CASSPGLAGWVETQYF